The clone carrying this T cell receptor beta chain has more than one count but fewer than ten. This record belongs to a study of T cells in Graves' hyperthyroidism and ophthalmopathy. This CDR3 spans 16 amino acids. In germline, CDR1 is DFQATT, CDR2 SNEGSKA (reference sequence). The V segment lost 5 bases and the J segment 0 bases; nucleotides outside the gene matches: 12. TCR beta CDR3 regions were amplified from RNA transcripts. TCR CDR3 underwent first-round RT-PCR with the HTBI primer set. TCRdb recomputed calls from the multiplex PCR reads with MiXCR, one row per CDR3 protein. The top ten clones hold 4.5% to 6% of a sample with some 600,000 distinct CDR3 sequences, approximately 13% of them seen once.

The sequence derives from a woman aged 30 to 39 with Graves' hyperthyroidism that later progressed to Graves' ophthalmopathy. The V call is TRBV20-1, the J call TRBJ2-7; TRBD2 agrees at 8 bases. The source material was blood. The CDR3 coding sequence is TGCAGTGCTCAGGATACGATCCGGGAGGGCTCCTACGAGCAGTACTTC. Amino acid sequence: CSAQDTIREGSYEQYF.